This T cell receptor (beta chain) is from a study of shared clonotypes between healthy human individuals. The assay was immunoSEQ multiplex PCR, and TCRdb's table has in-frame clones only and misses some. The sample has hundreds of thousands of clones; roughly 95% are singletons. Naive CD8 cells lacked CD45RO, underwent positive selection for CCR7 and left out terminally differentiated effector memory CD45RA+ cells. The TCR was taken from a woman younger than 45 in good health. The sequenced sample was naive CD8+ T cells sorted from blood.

CDR3 loop: CASSYSIGGLRDTQYF. CDR3 sequence (DNA): TGTGCCAGCAGTTACTCGATCGGGGGATTAAGAGATACGCAGTATTTT. The V and J genes are TRBV6-5 and TRBJ2-3; perhaps TRBD2 as D (6 bases). Trimming shortened V by 0 bases and J by 5 bases, and 15 bases separated the two germline ends. In germline, CDR1 is MNHEY, CDR2 SVGAGI. The CDR3 runs to 16 residues.